These 5 T cell receptor beta chains share one sample of origin, sequenced in a study of T cell clones after liver transplantation. TCRdb's table, derived via immunoSEQ multiplex PCR, lists solely in-frame clones and lacks some. Here the sample spans just under 60,000 clones, around two thirds being singletons. The sample consisted of CD4+ T cells from blood, taken at the roughly 15-month timepoint. Receptors were obtained from a human patient who received a liver transplant. A share of the T cells may be of graft donor origin.

V usage is TRBV6-6 and J usage is TRBJ2-3, with a possible D match to TRBD2 (6 bases). CDR1 is MNHNY and CDR2 is SVGAGI in the germline V gene (reference sequence). V dropped 8 bases and J dropped 6 bases, with 12 bases sitting between them. This CDR3 is 12 amino acids long. The CDR3 loop reads CASRGVTDTQYF. CDR3 bases: TGTGCCAGCCGCGGGGTTACCGATACGCAGTATTTT.

The chain has TRBV7-8 and TRBJ1-5, with D perhaps TRBD1 (5 bases). Trimming removed 5 bases at V and 5 bases at J, with 10 bases between. This CDR3 contains 13 residues. Germline values: CDR1 SGHVS, CDR2 FQNEAQ. The DNA of the CDR3 is TGTGCCAGCAGCCGGGGGGGTGATCAGCCCCAGCATTTT. Protein sequence: CASSRGGDQPQHF.

This clone occurred a few times. The chain has TRBV7-9 and TRBJ2-1; TRBD2 agrees at 7 bases. Germline assignment: CDR1 SEHNR and CDR2 FQNEAQ (reference sequence). The CDR3 spans 14 residues. J was trimmed by 4 bases and V by 0 bases; bases with no gene match: 0. The CDR3 DNA follows: TGTGCCAGCAGCTTAGCGGGGGGGTACAATGAGCAGTTCTTC. This sequence encodes CASSLAGGYNEQFF.

The rearrangement joins TRBV7-8 to TRBJ2-7; D unresolved. Trimming removed 2 bases at V and 0 bases at J, with 8 bases between. The CDR3 is 14 residues long. In germline, CDR1 is SGHVS, CDR2 FQNEAQ. DNA for the CDR3: TGTGCCAGCAGCTTATCCAGAGTCTCCTACGAGCAGTACGTC. This encodes CASSLSRVSYEQYV.

This clone was counted a few times. This chain uses TRBV28 with TRBJ2-5; D is perhaps TRBD1 or TRBD2 (5 bases each). Trimming left V 6 bases short and J 2 bases short, with 13 bases between. The germline V gene has CDR1 MDHEN and CDR2 SYDVKM. The CDR3 totals 14 residues. The CDR3 DNA is TGTGCCAGCAGAACCGGGGACCTTCAAGAGACCCAGTACTTC. This codes for CASRTGDLQETQYF.